Shown below are 24 T cell receptor beta chains from a single sample sequenced in a study of T cell responses to AZD1222 COVID-19 vaccine. TCRdb's copy holds only in-frame clones and misses some; the assay was immunoSEQ multiplex PCR. The table includes 150,000 to 200,000 clones, 92% detected once. Specimen: peripheral blood, collected 28 days after the second AZD1222 dose. The receptors come from an adult who received the AZD1222 COVID-19 vaccine.

This clone was seen a few times. The chain couples TRBV5-1 to TRBJ1-2; D uncertain. Trimming left V 0 bases short and J 1 base short, with 13 bases between. The germline gives CDR1 SGHRS, CDR2 YFSETQ. The CDR3 extends over 16 amino acids. The CDR3 DNA follows: TGCGCCAGCAGCTTGGCCCACCAGACAAATAACTATGGCTACACCTTC. This encodes CASSLAHQTNNYGYTF. The variable domain in full, completed from reference TRBV5-1 and TRBJ1-2, reads KAGVTQTPRYLIKTRGQQVTLSCSPISGHRSVSWYQQTPGQGLQFLFEYFSETQRNKGNFPGRFSGRQFSNSRSEMNVSTLELGDSALYLCASSLAHQTNNYGYTFGSGTRLTVV.

V and J are TRBV5-4 and TRBJ1-1; possible D gene TRBD1, 6 bases. Trimming pared 2 bases from V and 3 bases from J, leaving 11 bases between. The CDR3 has 14 residues. Germline V gene data show CDR1 as SGHNT and CDR2 as YYREEE (reference sequence). Here the CDR3 DNA reads TGTGCCAGCAGCTTAAAGACAGGCCACACTGAAGCTTTCTTT. Translating it yields CASSLKTGHTEAFF.

The chain carries TRBV19 and TRBJ1-5; perhaps TRBD1 as D (5 bases). V was shortened by 8 bases and J by 1 base, with 24 bases between the two germline ends. The germline V gene encodes CDR1 LNHDA and CDR2 SQIVND (reference sequence). This CDR3 has 18 residues. CDR3 nucleotide sequence: TGTGCCAGTCAACCCTGGGGGTCCCGAGTAGGAAGCAATCAGCCCCAGCATTTT. It specifies CASQPWGSRVGSNQPQHF.

This clone appeared a single time. The chain couples TRBV19 to TRBJ2-2, with 9 bases aligning to TRBD2. This CDR3 is 16 amino acids long. Germline V gives CDR1 LNHDA, CDR2 SQIVND (reference sequence). The ends lost 5 bases at V and 6 bases at J; junction bases unmatched: 10. The CDR3 spells CASSPAISGSAGELFF. Here the CDR3 DNA reads TGTGCCAGTAGTCCGGCTATTAGCGGGAGTGCCGGGGAGCTGTTTTTT.

This clone was counted only a few times. The rearrangement uses TRBV7-9 and TRBJ1-2, with no clear D. Trimming took off 2 bases at V and 9 bases at J, with 7 bases between the two ends. The CDR3 spans 11 residues. Germline loops: CDR1 SEHNR, CDR2 FQNEAQ (reference sequence). In DNA, the CDR3 is TGTGCCAGCAGCTTAACCTCTCGCTACACCTTC. Translated, it gives CASSLTSRYTF.

This chain connects TRBV5-5 to TRBJ2-1, with TRBD2 matching 12 bases. V lost 4 bases, J lost 7 bases, and 9 bases stayed unmatched. The CDR3 has 16 residues. The germline V gene has CDR1 SGHKS and CDR2 YYEKEE (reference sequence). The CDR3 is CASSIGLAGWTNEQFF. The CDR3, as DNA: TGTGCCAGCAGCATTGGACTAGCGGGGTGGACAAATGAGCAGTTCTTC.

The rearrangement joins TRBV3-1 (or the pseudogene TRBV3-2) to TRBJ2-4; D is undetermined. Germline CDR1 LGHDT, CDR2 YNNKEL (reference sequence). Trimming stripped 0 bases from V and 2 bases from J, with 17 bases between. CDR3 size: 18 residues. CDR3: CASSQDFPGQPTKNIQYF. The CDR3 bases are TGTGCCAGCAGCCAAGATTTCCCCGGGCAGCCCACCAAAAACATTCAGTACTTC.

This clone has only one observation. The chain carries TRBV28 and TRBJ1-5, with 8 bases aligning to TRBD1. Per germline, CDR1 MDHEN and CDR2 SYDVKM. CDR3 length equals 15 residues. J lost 6 bases, V lost 2 bases, and 6 bases had no gene match. The CDR3 is CASSLLTGAVQPQHF. The CDR3 DNA sequence: TGTGCCAGCAGTTTACTGACAGGGGCGGTTCAGCCCCAGCATTTT.

The chain has TRBV3-1 (or the pseudogene TRBV3-2) and TRBJ1-1; the match to TRBD1 covers 7 bases. The CDR3 contains 14 residues. J gave up 10 bases and V 0 bases, and 8 bases lay outside the gene matches. CDR1 is LGHDT, CDR2 YNNKEL, per germline (reference sequence). The CDR3 DNA reads TGTGCCAGCAGCCAAGACCCGACAGGGACTCCAGCTTTCTTT. It codes for CASSQDPTGTPAFF.

This rearrangement joins TRBV9 to TRBJ2-3; TRBD1 agrees at 10 bases. Germline V gene data show CDR1 as SGDLS and CDR2 as YYNGEE. V was pared by 7 bases and J by 0 bases, with 8 bases of the junction left unmatched. The CDR3 consists of 16 residues. CDR3 DNA sequence: TGTGCCAGCGGAAGACAGGGGGCTCTGAGCACAGATACGCAGTATTTT. It translates to CASGRQGALSTDTQYF.

The rearrangement links TRBV18 to TRBJ2-1; 8 positions agree with TRBD1. The CDR3 loop spans 15 amino acids. V lost 1 base, J lost 7 bases, and 6 bases stayed unmatched. Germline V gives CDR1 KGHSH, CDR2 LQKENI. The CDR3 protein is CASSPLQGVDNEQFF. The CDR3 DNA follows: TGTGCCAGCTCACCACTACAGGGGGTAGATAATGAGCAGTTCTTC.

This clone showed up many times. This rearrangement joins TRBV11-2 to TRBJ2-2; 7 nucleotides match TRBD1. J gave up 9 bases and V 0 bases, and 4 bases lay outside the gene matches. Germline CDR1 reads SGHAT; CDR2 reads FQNNGV. The CDR3 loop spans 14 amino acids. CDR3 nucleotides: TGTGCCAGCAGCTTAGATAAGGGACAGAGGGAGCTGTTTTTT. Its translation is CASSLDKGQRELFF.

This chain uses TRBV6-5 with TRBJ2-7; 9 bases agree with TRBD1. There are 14 residues in the CDR3. In germline, CDR1 is MNHEY, CDR2 SVGAGI. V dropped 7 bases and J dropped 0; count of bases not matched to a gene: 4. Here the CDR3 reads CASNPGQGSYEQYF. The DNA for the CDR3 is TGTGCCAGCAACCCGGGACAGGGCTCCTACGAGCAGTACTTC.

The chain uses TRBV7-6 and TRBJ2-5; either TRBD1 or TRBD2 may supply D (5 bases each). The V end was cut by 5 bases, the J end by 5 bases, with 15 bases between. Germline CDR1 reads SGHVS; CDR2 reads FNYEAQ. This CDR3 has 14 residues. Here the CDR3 reads CASSRDLRRETQYF. In nucleotides, the CDR3 is TGTGCCAGCAGCCGGGACCTCCGTCGGGAGACCCAGTACTTC. Drawing the rest from reference TRBV7-6 and TRBJ2-5, the complete variable domain is GAGVSQSPRYKVTKRGQDVALRCDPISGHVSLYWYRQALGQGPEFLTYFNYEAQQDKSGLPNDRFSAERPEGSISTLTIQRTEQRDSAMYRCASSRDLRRETQYFGPGTRLLVL.

The genes are TRBV27 and TRBJ2-3; 14 bases line up with TRBD2. CDR3 length: 18 residues. V shed 3 bases, J shed 5 bases, and the junction held 10 bases outside the gene matches. Looked up from germline, CDR1 is MNHEY and CDR2 is SMNVEV (reference sequence). This CDR3 reads CASSFMPGLAGGLDTQYF. The CDR3 region has the DNA TGTGCCAGCAGTTTCATGCCCGGACTAGCGGGAGGTTTAGATACGCAGTATTTT.

This clone showed up just once. The rearrangement links TRBV2 to TRBJ2-7; 7 nucleotides agree with TRBD1. CDR1 SNHLY and CDR2 FYNNEI come from the germline V gene. V was clipped by 1 base and J by 2 bases; unmatched bases: 8. This CDR3 contains 16 residues. The CDR3 DNA follows: TGTGCCAGCAGTGAAGAGGAGGACAGGCCCCCCTACGAGCAGTACTTC. Protein: CASSEEEDRPPYEQYF.

The rearrangement links TRBV10-3 to TRBJ2-3, with D hard to call. The CDR3 spans 11 residues. Trimming took 3 bases from V and 6 from J, leaving 4 bases between them. Germline V gives CDR1 ENHRY, CDR2 SYGVKD. The CDR3: CAISDGDTQYF. The CDR3 nucleotides are TGTGCCATCAGTGACGGGGATACGCAGTATTTT.

The chain employs TRBV5-4 and TRBJ2-3; D assignment may be TRBD1 or TRBD2 (5 bases each). Looked up from germline, CDR1 is SGHNT and CDR2 is YYREEE (reference sequence). Trimming took off 2 bases at V and 0 bases at J, with 7 bases between the two ends. The CDR3 is 14 residues long. The CDR3: CASSFGGSTDTQYF. In DNA form, the CDR3 reads TGTGCCAGCAGCTTTGGGGGTAGCACAGATACGCAGTATTTT.

The rearrangement uses TRBV4-1 and TRBJ1-3, with D unclear. CDR1 MGHRA and CDR2 YSYEKL come from the germline V gene. The length of the CDR3 is 14 residues. With 1 base removed from V and 4 bases from J, the gap between germline ends came to 8 bases. For the CDR3, the DNA is TGCGCCAGCAGCCAAGCTTCGAGAGGAAACACCATATATTTT. Translating it yields CASSQASRGNTIYF.

This sequence joins TRBV28 and TRBJ2-1, with a possible D match to TRBD1 (7 bases). Germline V gives CDR1 MDHEN, CDR2 SYDVKM. The CDR3 is 14 amino acids. V lost 1 base and J lost 8, with 12 bases in between. The CDR3 bases are TGTGCCAGCAGTTTATCATTCAGGGGGGATGAGCAGTTCTTC. It codes for CASSLSFRGDEQFF.

The chain links TRBV30 to TRBJ1-4; D might be TRBD1 (5 bases). Trimming shortened V by 3 bases and J by 2 bases, and 7 bases separated the two germline ends. Germline lookup yields CDR1 GTSNPN and CDR2 SVGIG (reference sequence). This CDR3 is 13 amino acids long. CDR3 DNA: TGTGCCTGGAGGTGGGGGACTAATGAAAAACTGTTTTTT. Translating it yields CAWRWGTNEKLFF.

J is TRBJ1-2 and V is TRBV18, with D possibly TRBD1 on 5 matching bases. The CDR3 is made up of 13 amino acids. The germline CDR1 and CDR2 sequences are KGHSH and LQKENI. V lost 5 bases to trimming and J lost 3 bases, with 10 bases between them. The CDR3 sequence is CASSSTGDYGYTF. As DNA, the CDR3 is TGTGCCAGCTCATCTACAGGAGACTATGGCTACACCTTC.

V gene TRBV10-3 combines with J gene TRBJ1-2; a weak D match, TRBD1 (5 bases). The germline gives CDR1 ENHRY, CDR2 SYGVKD. V lost 6 bases and J 6 bases, leaving 14 bases between the germline ends. The length of the CDR3 is 13 residues. Written as DNA, the CDR3 is TGTGCCATCAGGAAGGACACAGGCGATGGCTACACCTTC. It translates to CAIRKDTGDGYTF.

This clone appeared a single time. The rearrangement links TRBV7-9 to TRBJ2-6, with D possibly matching TRBD1 (6 bases). The V gene's germline CDR1 is SEHNR and CDR2 FQNEAQ (reference sequence). The V gene lost 5 bases and the J gene lost 0 bases, with 11 bases spanning the gap. The CDR3 has 16 residues. The CDR3 DNA follows: TGTGCCAGCAGCCCCAGACAGGTCTCTGGGGCCAACGTCCTGACTTTC. Its protein product is CASSPRQVSGANVLTF.